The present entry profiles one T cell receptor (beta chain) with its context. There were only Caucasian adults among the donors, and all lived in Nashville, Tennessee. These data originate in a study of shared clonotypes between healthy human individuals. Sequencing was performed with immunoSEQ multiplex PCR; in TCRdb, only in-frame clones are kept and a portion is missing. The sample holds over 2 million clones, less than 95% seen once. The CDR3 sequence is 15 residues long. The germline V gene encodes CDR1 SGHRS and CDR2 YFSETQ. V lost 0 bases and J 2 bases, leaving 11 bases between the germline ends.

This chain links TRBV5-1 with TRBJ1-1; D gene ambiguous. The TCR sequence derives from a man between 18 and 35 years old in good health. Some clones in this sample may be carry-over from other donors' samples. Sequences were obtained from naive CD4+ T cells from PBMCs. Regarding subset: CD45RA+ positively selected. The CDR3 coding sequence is TGCGCCAGCAGCTTGGCGGGTCCTTCTAACACTGAAGCTTTCTTT. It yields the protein CASSLAGPSNTEAFF.